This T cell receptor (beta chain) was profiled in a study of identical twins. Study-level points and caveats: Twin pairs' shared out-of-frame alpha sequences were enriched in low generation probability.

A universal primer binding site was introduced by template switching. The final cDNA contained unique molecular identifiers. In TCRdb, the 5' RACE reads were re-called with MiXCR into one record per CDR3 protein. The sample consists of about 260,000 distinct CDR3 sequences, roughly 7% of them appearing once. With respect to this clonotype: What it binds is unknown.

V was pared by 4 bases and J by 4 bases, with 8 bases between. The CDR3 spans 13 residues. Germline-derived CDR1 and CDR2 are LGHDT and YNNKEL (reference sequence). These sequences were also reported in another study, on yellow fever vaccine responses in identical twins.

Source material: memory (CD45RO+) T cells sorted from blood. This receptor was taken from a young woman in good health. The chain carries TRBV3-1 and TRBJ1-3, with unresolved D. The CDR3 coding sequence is TGTGCCAGCAGCCCCCTGGGGGGAAACACCATATATTTT. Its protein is CASSPLGGNTIYF.